This T cell receptor beta chain was sequenced during a study of cytomegalovirus exposure and HLA in healthy donors (dated by TCRdb to about 2017). In the study overall: According to an earlier analysis of a few hundred of the donors, some 180 million T cells yielded 100 million or so unique TCR beta sequences and about 300 Gb of sequence data. Roughly 290 gigabases of sequencing data and around 88 million unique TCR sequences made up an early release that covered nearly 650 HLA-typed donors. Of the roughly 430 genotyped donors, approximately 82% fell in the genetic ancestry cluster associated with self-reported Caucasian donors. The study was designed to test whether signatures of past pathogen exposure could be identified by cataloging public T cell receptors. The study profiled the T cell repertoires of approximately 700 subjects by immunosequencing and related them to cytomegalovirus serostatus. A separate validation cohort of approximately 130 different subjects was used in addition to the roughly 640-subject first cohort. To predict cytomegalovirus infection status, the study combined high-throughput TCR immunosequencing, statistical association of individual TCRs with disease status, and machine learning. To study patterns of TCR occurrence, a later analysis re-analyzed previously published TCR beta repertoires from just over 650 donors and added high-resolution HLA genotyping. The later analysis used no new phenotypic data to find candidate immune exposures, relying instead on TCR beta sequences and their occurrence across donors. In an earlier analysis of more than 550 of the donors, high-throughput TCR beta sequencing was used to judge whether each TCR beta V gene segment behaved as functional or pseudogenic. Donor age, sex, ethnicity and CMV serostatus were compiled alongside the repertoire data. Genome-wide SNP genotypes for about three fifths of the roughly 700 donors were used in a later genetic analysis, which treated that subset as a discovery cohort. All discovery cohort repertoires had been generated using a single sequencing platform. HLA typing included class I and class II loci at four-digit resolution. The number of typed donors differed by locus: about 629-640 for A, B, C, DRB1 and DQB1; 522 for DQA1; over 600 for DPA1; and some 450 for DPB1. Roughly 5 DR-DQ haplotypes were treated as single units for association and clustering because of strong linkage in the cohort. On average, roughly 240,000 unique TCR beta nucleotide sequences were sequenced per donor among 398 genotyped donors of the cohort, with around 19% of those sequences being non-productive.

As for this clone: Its antigen is still unknown. No qualities accompany the bases; no much larger clone lies one base away.

The cohort was made up of 666 healthy bone marrow donors. At the time of sampling, every cohort member was nominally healthy, though immune exposures that went unrecorded were likely present. The donor tested CMV seronegative and was one of the 352 seronegative cohort members. A peripheral blood sample was provided by each donor, and peripheral blood mononuclear cells were used for TCR beta sequencing. Genomic DNA was extracted from the blood cell samples with the Qiagen DNeasy Blood Extraction Kit. Libraries were constructed by the immunoSEQ multiplex PCR assay. For the multiplex PCR, a mixture combining 60 forward primers for TCR Vbeta segments and 13 reverse primers for TCR Jbeta segments was used. A multiplex PCR assay on genomic DNA amplified the CDR3 region of rearranged TCR beta genes. Amplified TCR beta libraries were sequenced as 87-base-pair reads on the Illumina HiSeq System. Concerning the study's data processing: Across the roughly 670 repertoires, a later analysis counted 80 million or so unique TCR beta chains, 9 million to 14 million of which were shared by at least two donors. Raw reads were error-corrected and collapsed into unique sequences by a nearest-neighbor algorithm in which closely related sequences were merged to remove PCR and sequencing errors. Alignment of CDR3 sequences to IMGT reference sequences was used to assign V, D and J gene segments. For a sequence to be retained, a match of at least six nucleotides to both a V gene segment and a J gene segment was required. A rearrangement counted as productive if the CDR3 had no stop codons and remained in frame with V and J, and every other rearrangement counted as non-productive. CDR3 was defined according to IMGT convention as the region running from the second conserved V-encoded cysteine to the conserved J-encoded phenylalanine. The earlier analysis of some 580 of the donors excluded any sequence lacking an unambiguous match to a single V gene segment. An earlier analysis of 587 of the donors classified V segments as functional when productive rearrangements were above 56.7% and as segregating when the standard deviation between donors was above 5%. A statistical classification framework was built to diagnose cytomegalovirus status from the catalog of TCR beta chain sequences. V and J gene assignment, in a later analysis, came from comparing TCR nucleotide sequences with IMGT/GENE-DB human TR gene sequences. The TCRdist pipeline was used in a later analysis to assign CDR3 sequences and most-parsimonious VDJ recombination scenarios. In a later analysis, each TCR beta chain was defined by its CDR3 amino acid sequence together with its V-gene family, and reads lacking a unique V-gene family were excluded. A later analysis removed 550 to 700 highly shared, low-generation-probability nucleotide sequences to deal with suspected cross-contamination and a sequencing artifact. A later analysis calculated a clonal expansion index for each public chain from normalized within-repertoire ranks of inferred template counts. In a later analysis, generation probabilities were computed using a VDJ recombination model fitted to out-of-frame rearrangements, and the results were checked against IGoR. Hypergeometric tests were used in a later analysis to score TCR-TCR, TCR-HLA and TCR-CMV co-occurrence, with a repertoire-size bias correction applied to the TCR pairs. To estimate false discovery rates, a later analysis permuted the HLA or CMV assignments 20 times. In a later analysis, co-occurring TCRs were grouped using DBSCAN, with TCRdist sequence similarity added in when clustering inside HLA-allele-positive subsets. For co-occurrence clustering, repertoires with fewer than 30,000 or more than 120,000 public chains were excluded, along with a handful of repertoires with anomalous nucleotide sharing. Imported from immuneACCESS, the table was reduced by TCRdb to in-frame sequences with V and J called. These copies leave out some clones; in studies compared against another copy, an unresolved V gene accounts for under half, and the cause of the remainder is not known. From that table come the V and J calls and clone size; the DNA was used to work out D and trimming. Across this sample there are around 120,000 clones, with about four fifths seen only once. About 3.9% of the sample lies in the top ten.

The CDR3 runs 14 residues from the cysteine to the phenylalanine. The CDR3 DNA has 42 bases and is translated from base 1. CDR1 is given as SGDLS and CDR2 as YYNGEE, both from the germline V gene. Trimming at the junction amounts to 4 bases on V and 7 bases on J, and the germline ends lie 15 bases apart. Here is what the overall study found, with its caveats: Cytomegalovirus status was reported to be diagnosed by the classifier with high specificity and sensitivity in both the original and validation cohorts. In a later analysis, TCR association rates were found to vary across HLA loci, with the most associated TCRs seen for DRB1 alleles and the fewest for HLA-C alleles. It was suggested by the authors that the approach could potentially be generalized to other disease states and immunological phenotypes. Roughly uniform sequencing depth across donors was assumed in presence/absence analyses, although this assumption may not hold. A total of fewer than 200 TCR beta chains were listed by the study as associated with cytomegalovirus. Compared with equally common non-associated chains, HLA-associated TCR beta chains in a later analysis were more clonally expanded and had lower generation probabilities. Specific HLA alleles were associated with 18,000 or so TCR beta sequences at a false discovery rate of 0.05 in a later analysis. In a later genetic analysis, a missense DCLRE1C variant was associated with V-gene and J-gene trimming of TCR beta chains, and the association was replicated in an independent cohort. When HLA alleles, especially DR and DQ, strongly co-occurred, TCR associations were difficult to assign to individual alleles. For the cohort, immune exposure information was limited to CMV serostatus. An earlier analysis of approximately 570 of the donors showed that most TCR beta V segments appeared in productive rearrangements either about 87% or about 30% of the time, which broadly matched IMGT annotations. A further reported finding was that TCR beta sequences accurately predicted the HLA-A and HLA-B alleles for most subjects in the first cohort. Some IMGT-functional V segments, including TRBV6-2 and TRBV6-3, could not be told apart with the 87-base-pair reads, so those segments were excluded. The sequencing pipeline was judged likely to have produced a cluster of highly shared sequence variants as a technical artifact. Three of the identified cytomegalovirus-associated TCR beta chains were confirmed in vitro to be specific for cytomegalovirus antigens. Correlated functional status among segregating V segments might be attributable to linkage disequilibrium, but an unknown experimental factor could not be ruled out. In this cohort, only TCR beta chains were sequenced, and detectable features were limited by the absence of alpha or paired-chain data. A later genetic analysis reported fewer N-insertions in productive TCRs among donors in an Asian-associated ancestry cluster than the roughly 720-donor mean. The earlier analysis of fewer than 750 of the donors excluded 15 to 20 rarely observed V segments, including chromosome 9 orphons, because counts were too low. Across donors, most TCR sequences were observed very rarely, whereas some public TCRs were present in many individuals. Because some donors lacked HLA typing at each locus, the association tests relied only on the typed subset. Most CMV-associated TCR beta chains appeared to be HLA-restricted in a later analysis, and the HLA associations seemed to be driven largely by CMV exposure. In a later analysis, several top co-occurrence clusters were reported to appear linked to parvovirus B19, influenza, CMV and Epstein-Barr virus.

Sequencing was performed on PBMCs. The receptor chain draws on TRBV9 and TRBJ1-3; the D gene is possibly TRBD1, with 5 bases matching. The clonotype comes from a woman in her twenties or thirties in good health and CMV-seronegative. The CDR3 here reads CASSPGGSSNTIYF. In nucleotide form, the sequence is TGTGCCAGCAGCCCTGGGGGGTCGTCGAACACCATATATTTT.